The subject of this entry is one T cell receptor (beta chain). Its antigen is not identified. These data belong to a study of OX40 agonist ivuxolimab in advanced cancers. In the study overall: Patients assigned to dose escalation were diagnosed with hepatocellular carcinoma, melanoma, renal cell or head and neck cancer. Points from the study as a whole: Both blood CD4+ and CD8+ T cells showed clonal growth by week 6 at 0.1 to 3.0 mg/kg.

V lost 6 bases and J lost 0; bases outside the gene matches: 6. Per the germline V gene, CDR1 is KGHSH and CDR2 is LQKENI. The CDR3 contains 15 residues. Assay: immunoSEQ multiplex PCR; the TCRdb copy retains only in-frame clones and omits some. The sample has some 50,000 clones; over 80% are singletons. This receptor was identified in an adult with an advanced solid tumor such as melanoma, head and neck, liver or kidney cancer. Source: CD4+ or CD8+ T cells sorted from blood, taken in a trial of the OX40 agonist ivuxolimab. The rearrangement uses TRBV18 and TRBJ2-7; 9 nucleotides align to TRBD2. CDR3 loop: CASSPGLAFSYEQYF. In nucleotides, the CDR3 is TGTGCCAGCTCTCCGGGACTAGCATTCTCCTACGAGCAGTACTTC.